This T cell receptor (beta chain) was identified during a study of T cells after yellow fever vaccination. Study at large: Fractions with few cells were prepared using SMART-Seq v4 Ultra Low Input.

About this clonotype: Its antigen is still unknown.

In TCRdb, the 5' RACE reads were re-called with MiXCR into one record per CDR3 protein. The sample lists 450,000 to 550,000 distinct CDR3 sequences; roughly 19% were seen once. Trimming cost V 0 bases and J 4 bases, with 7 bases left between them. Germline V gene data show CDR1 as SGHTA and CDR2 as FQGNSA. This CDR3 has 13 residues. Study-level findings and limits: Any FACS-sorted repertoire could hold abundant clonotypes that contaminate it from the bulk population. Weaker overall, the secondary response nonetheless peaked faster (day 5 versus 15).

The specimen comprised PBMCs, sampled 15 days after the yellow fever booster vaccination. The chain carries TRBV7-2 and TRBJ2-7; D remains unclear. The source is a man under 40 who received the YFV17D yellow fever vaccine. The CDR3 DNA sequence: TGTGCCAGCAGCTTAGCGCACGATTACGAGCAGTACTTC. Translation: CASSLAHDYEQYF.